The rows below give T cell receptor beta chains drawn from one sample of a study of response to subunit inactivated influenza vaccine. TCRdb independently ran MiXCR on the RT-PCR reads; one entry per CDR3 protein. The table shows under 850,000 distinct CDR3 sequences, with about 18% occurring only once. The input for sequencing was PBMCs from blood, taken 5 days after vaccination. The receptors derive from a man aged 50 or older who received an inactivated influenza vaccine. CDR3s include the opening cysteine and the closing phenylalanine or tryptophan. The D gene is left open where the match is weak. Rows give clone size only sometimes, using once, few, many, or a class for an expanded clone.

J | size | V | D | CDR3 | DNA
TRBJ2-1 | many | TRBV20-1 | TRBD2 | CSAATMKGLAGGNEQFF | TGCAGTGCTGCTACCATGAAGGGACTAGCGGGAGGTAATGAGCAGTTCTTC
TRBJ2-7 | NA | TRBV27 | TRBD2 | CASSLYFAGGSYEQYF | TGTGCCAGCAGTTTATATTTTGCGGGGGGTAGCTACGAGCAGTACTTC
TRBJ2-1 | NA | TRBV11-3 | NA | CASSLEWGQGGGNEQFF | TGTGCCAGCAGCTTAGAATGGGGGCAGGGAGGAGGCAATGAGCAGTTCTTC
TRBJ2-1 | NA | TRBV20-1 | TRBD2 | CSAHDFAGVSNEQFF | TGCAGTGCCCACGACTTTGCGGGAGTATCCAATGAGCAGTTCTTC
TRBJ2-5 | NA | TRBV12-3/TRBV12-4 | NA | CASSLDRQRIETQYF | TGTGCCAGCAGTTTAGACCGACAGCGAATAGAGACCCAGTACTTC
TRBJ1-4 | NA | TRBV20-1 | NA | CSARVPDQEFESF | TGCAGTGCTAGAGTCCCAGATCAGGAGTTTGAATCTTTT
TRBJ2-5 | NA | TRBV7-9 | TRBD2 | CASSLLQLAGRRETQYF | TGTGCCAGCAGCTTACTCCAACTAGCGGGAAGGAGAGAGACCCAGTACTTC
TRBJ2-1 | many | TRBV20-1 | NA | CSAVRTSEQFF | TGCAGTGCTGTGAGGACCAGTGAGCAGTTCTTC
TRBJ2-5 | NA | TRBV11-1 | NA | CASSLLARETQYF | TGTGCCAGCAGCTTACTAGCGCGAGAGACCCAGTACTTC
TRBJ2-1 | NA | TRBV7-2 | NA | CASSLTRGSEQFF | TGTGCCAGCAGCTTAACGAGGGGAAGTGAGCAGTTCTTC
TRBJ2-1 | NA | TRBV11-1 | NA | CASSLPPRVGPSYNEQFF | TGTGCCAGCAGCTTACCCCCTCGAGTTGGCCCATCCTACAATGAGCAGTTCTTC
TRBJ1-1 | few | TRBV4-3 | NA | CASSQIGVSMNTEAFF | TGCGCCAGCAGCCAAATAGGGGTCAGCATGAACACTGAAGCTTTCTTT
TRBJ2-1 | NA | TRBV5-1 | NA | CASSPPSSASYNEQFF | TGCGCCAGCAGCCCCCCCTCTAGCGCTTCCTACAATGAGCAGTTCTTC
TRBJ2-2 | NA | TRBV15 | TRBD2 | CATSIGTSGLGGELFF | TGTGCCACCAGCATCGGGACTAGCGGGTTAGGCGGGGAGCTGTTTTTT
TRBJ2-5 | NA | TRBV5-1 | NA | CASSRDLGETQYF | TGCGCCAGCAGCCGGGACTTAGGGGAGACCCAGTACTTC
TRBJ2-1 | few | TRBV20-1 | NA | CSARERLVGEQFF | TGCAGTGCTAGAGAGAGATTAGTGGGTGAGCAGTTCTTC
TRBJ2-2 | NA | TRBV2 | NA | CASSAFGQEKTGELFF | TGTGCCAGCAGCGCCTTTGGTCAGGAGAAAACCGGGGAGCTGTTTTTT
TRBJ1-4 | NA | TRBV12-3/TRBV12-4 | NA | CASSLGFATNEKLFF | TGTGCCAGCAGTTTAGGCTTCGCAACTAATGAAAAACTGTTTTTT
TRBJ1-2 | few | TRBV20-1 | NA | CSARAGVPNYGYTF | TGCAGTGCTAGGGCGGGGGTTCCTAACTATGGCTACACCTTC
TRBJ2-7 | NA | TRBV7-2 | TRBD2 | CASTSGTNFEQYF | TGTGCCAGCACCTCCGGGACTAATTTTGAGCAGTACTTC
TRBJ2-7 | NA | TRBV25-1 | NA | CASSEPYSREQYF | TGTGCCAGCAGTGAACCCTACTCCCGCGAGCAGTACTTC
TRBJ2-5 | NA | TRBV29-1 | NA | CSVLFWYRAVETQYF | TGCAGCGTTCTGTTTTGGTACAGGGCCGTAGAGACCCAGTACTTC
TRBJ2-7 | NA | TRBV5-1 | NA | CASSFGGRASYEQYF | TGCGCCAGCAGCTTTGGGGGCAGGGCGTCCTACGAGCAGTACTTC
TRBJ2-7 | few | TRBV5-5 | NA | CASSLVSSGDYEQYF | TGTGCCAGCAGCTTGGTGAGTTCGGGGGACTACGAGCAGTACTTC
TRBJ2-5 | few | TRBV24-1 | NA | CATSDFAGVLQETQYF | TGTGCCACCAGTGATTTTGCAGGGGTCCTCCAAGAGACCCAGTACTTC
TRBJ2-3 | NA | TRBV7-9 | TRBD2 | CASSLRQTSDTDTQYF | TGTGCCAGCAGCTTACGGCAGACTAGCGATACAGATACGCAGTATTTT
TRBJ2-1 | few | TRBV4-3 | NA | CASSQVFGQQFF | TGCGCCAGCAGCCAAGTATTCGGGCAGCAGTTCTTC
TRBJ2-5 | few | TRBV9 | TRBD1 | CASSVGTGSETQYF | TGTGCCAGCAGCGTAGGGACAGGGAGTGAGACCCAGTACTTC
TRBJ2-5 | few | TRBV20-1 | NA | CSGLGRGREETQYF | TGCAGTGGGCTAGGCAGGGGTAGGGAAGAGACCCAGTACTTC
TRBJ2-7 | few | TRBV20-1 | TRBD2 | CSAPGGLGTPGGEQYF | TGCAGTGCTCCCGGGGGGTTAGGCACTCCCGGAGGCGAGCAGTACTTC
TRBJ2-1 | NA | TRBV27 | TRBD2 | CASSLSGGGSKGIYNEQFF | TGTGCCAGCAGTTTATCGGGGGGGGGATCGAAAGGTATTTACAATGAGCAGTTCTTC
TRBJ2-7 | NA | TRBV7-2 | NA | CASSLGHITYEQYF | TGTGCCAGCAGCTTAGGCCACATCACCTACGAGCAGTACTTC
TRBJ2-2 | NA | TRBV12-3/TRBV12-4 | TRBD1 | CASSSNRGYTGELFF | TGTGCCAGCAGTTCGAACAGGGGCTACACCGGGGAGCTGTTTTTT
TRBJ2-3 | few | TRBV20-1 | NA | CSASGGDDTQYF | TGCAGTGCTAGTGGCGGGGATGATACGCAGTATTTT
TRBJ2-7 | few | TRBV28 | NA | CASSWTVSYEQYF | TGTGCCAGCAGTTGGACAGTCTCCTACGAGCAGTACTTC
TRBJ2-1 | few | TRBV9 | TRBD2 | CASSVDGQSSGRAGNEQFF | TGTGCCAGCAGCGTAGACGGACAGAGTAGCGGGAGGGCAGGGAATGAGCAGTTCTTC
TRBJ1-1 | NA | TRBV30 | NA | CAWSVHVGTEAFF | TGTGCCTGGAGTGTACACGTTGGCACTGAAGCTTTCTTT
TRBJ1-2 | NA | TRBV6-1 | TRBD1 | CASGTVRTGGRGYTF | TGTGCCAGCGGAACAGTCCGGACAGGGGGCCGTGGCTACACCTTC
TRBJ2-5 | NA | TRBV29-1 | NA | CSARGQTQETQYF | TGCAGCGCCAGAGGACAGACCCAAGAGACCCAGTACTTC
TRBJ2-1 | few | TRBV5-1 | NA | CASFPLLANGEQFF | TGCGCCAGCTTCCCCCTTTTGGCTAACGGGGAGCAGTTCTTC
TRBJ1-4 | NA | TRBV6-5 | NA | CASSYGEVLGYEKLFF | TGTGCCAGCAGTTACGGGGAGGTTTTGGGTTACGAAAAACTGTTTTTT
TRBJ2-5 | NA | TRBV7-2 | NA | CASSGTAGETQYF | TGTGCCAGCTCCGGGACCGCGGGAGAGACCCAGTACTTC
TRBJ2-1 | few | TRBV20-1 | NA | CSARDLETYNEQFF | TGCAGTGCTAGAGATCTTGAGACCTACAATGAGCAGTTCTTC
TRBJ2-7 | few | TRBV20-1 | TRBD1 | CSAPGQLKGSYEQYF | TGCAGTGCCCCGGGACAGCTCAAGGGGAGCTACGAGCAGTACTTC
TRBJ2-1 | NA | TRBV27 | TRBD2 | CASRPTSVYNEQFF | TGTGCCAGCAGACCGACTAGCGTCTACAATGAGCAGTTCTTC
TRBJ2-3 | few | TRBV9 | TRBD2 | CASSVDEGGPTDTQYF | TGTGCCAGCAGCGTAGATGAGGGAGGGCCCACAGATACGCAGTATTTT
TRBJ2-7 | few | TRBV7-1 | NA | CASSSSLLHGGFAHLRVLYYEQYF | TGTGCCAGCAGCTCGAGCCTTTTGCACGGGGGCTTTGCCCATCTACGAGTCCTTTACTACGAGCAGTACTTC
TRBJ1-6 | many | TRBV12-3/TRBV12-4 | NA | CATSAGPNSPLHF | TGTGCCACCTCGGCGGGTCCCAATTCACCCCTCCACTTT
TRBJ2-2 | few | TRBV9 | TRBD1 | CASRRTGNMDTGELFF | TGTGCCAGCAGGAGGACAGGGAATATGGACACCGGGGAGCTGTTTTTT
TRBJ2-5 | few | TRBV20-1 | NA | CSARFEQGGKTQYF | TGCAGTGCTAGGTTTGAGCAGGGCGGGAAGACCCAGTACTTC